The 2 T cell receptor beta chains reported below all come from one sample, sequenced in a study of cytomegalovirus exposure and HLA in healthy donors. The data were produced by immunoSEQ multiplex PCR, yet TCRdb's version contains in-frame clones alone and is incomplete. The sample holds about 160,000 clones, 96% seen once. Specimen: PBMCs. These receptors were collected from a woman aged 18-30 years in good health and CMV-seronegative.

The chain employs TRBV5-1 and TRBJ1-2; 7 nucleotides match TRBD1. The CDR3 runs to 14 residues. With V trimmed by 3 bases and J by 9 bases, 11 bases remained unmatched. The V gene's germline CDR1 is SGHRS and CDR2 YFSETQ. The chain's CDR3 is CASSSSGTAFRYTF. The CDR3 DNA reads as TGCGCCAGCAGCTCCTCCGGGACAGCCTTCCGCTACACCTTC.

The V call is TRBV6-1, the J call TRBJ1-2; D call uncertain. The CDR3 covers 12 residues. Trimming pared 4 bases from V and 4 bases from J, leaving 7 bases between. Germline CDR1 and CDR2: MNHNS and SASEGT. The CDR3 DNA follows: TGTGCCAGCAGTGGATGGAGCTATGGCTACACCTTC. It encodes CASSGWSYGYTF.